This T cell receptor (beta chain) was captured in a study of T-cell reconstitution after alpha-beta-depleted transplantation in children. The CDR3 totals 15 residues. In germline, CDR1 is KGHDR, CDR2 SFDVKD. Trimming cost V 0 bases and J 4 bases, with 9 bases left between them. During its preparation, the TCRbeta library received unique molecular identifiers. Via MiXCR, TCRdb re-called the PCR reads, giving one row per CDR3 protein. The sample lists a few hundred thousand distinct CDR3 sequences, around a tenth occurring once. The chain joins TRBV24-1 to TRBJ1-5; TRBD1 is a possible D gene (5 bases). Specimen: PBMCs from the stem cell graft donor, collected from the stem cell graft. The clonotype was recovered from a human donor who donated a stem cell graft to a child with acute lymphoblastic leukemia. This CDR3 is CATSDLARANQPQHF. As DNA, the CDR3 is TGTGCCACCAGTGATTTGGCCAGGGCTAATCAGCCCCAGCATTTT.